The 23 T cell receptor beta chains in this list originate from one sample, sequenced in a study of cytomegalovirus exposure and HLA in healthy donors. Primers: 60 Vbeta forward and 13 Jbeta reverse. The repertoire was sequenced with immunoSEQ multiplex PCR; TCRdb's copy has only in-frame clones and lacks some. The sample contains over 150,000 clones, roughly 80% of which appear only once. Sequencing was performed on PBMCs. Receptors were obtained from a male donor in good health and CMV-seropositive.

The chain joins TRBV7-8 to TRBJ1-2; TRBD1 agrees at 8 bases. The CDR3 has 13 residues. V trimming: 10 bases; J trimming: 3 bases; junction bases outside the gene matches: 7. The germline gives CDR1 SGHVS, CDR2 FQNEAQ. The CDR3 protein is CAIQDRADYGYTF. The CDR3 DNA reads TGTGCCATCCAGGACAGGGCGGACTATGGCTACACCTTC. The variable domain in full, completed from reference TRBV7-8 and TRBJ1-2, reads GAGVSQSPRYKVAKRGQDVALRCDPISGHVSLFWYQQALGQGPEFLTYFQNEAQLDKSGLPSDRFFAERPEGSVSTLKIQRTQQEDSAVYLCAIQDRADYGYTFGSGTRLTVV.

This clone was counted only a few times. The rearrangement uses TRBV27 and TRBJ1-2, with 10 bases lining up with TRBD1. Germline lookup yields CDR1 MNHEY and CDR2 SMNVEV (reference sequence). The CDR3 is 15 amino acids. V shed 4 bases, J shed 7 bases, and the junction held 9 bases outside the gene matches. The chain's CDR3 is CASSSTGGAVRGYTF. CDR3 bases: TGTGCCAGCAGTTCGACAGGGGGCGCGGTGCGTGGCTACACCTTC.

V usage is TRBV13 and J usage is TRBJ2-3; D gene ambiguous. V lost 3 bases to trimming and J lost 0 bases, with 10 bases between them. Germline values: CDR1 PRHDT, CDR2 FYEKMQ (reference sequence). This CDR3 is built from 15 residues. CDR3 sequence: CASSFNTLSTDTQYF. DNA of the CDR3: TGTGCCAGCAGCTTTAATACTCTTAGCACAGATACGCAGTATTTT.

The chain uses TRBV5-1 and TRBJ1-6; TRBD1 matches at 9 bases. V was pared by 0 bases and J by 9 bases, with 7 bases of the junction left unmatched. CDR1 is SGHRS and CDR2 is YFSETQ in the germline V gene. CDR3 length equals 16 residues. The CDR3 DNA reads as TGCGCCAGCAGCTTGGGCACGGGACAGGGAGGTTCACCCCTCCACTTT. Translating it yields CASSLGTGQGGSPLHF.

The chain couples TRBV7-2 to TRBJ1-1, with 9 positions matching TRBD1. The CDR3 spans 13 residues. Germline V lookup: CDR1 SGHTA, CDR2 FQGNSA. The V gene end was trimmed by 3 bases and the J gene end by 10 bases; junction bases not matched to a gene: 6. For the CDR3, the DNA is TGTGCCAGCAGCTTCGCCGGGACAGGGAGAGCTTTCTTT. Translating it yields CASSFAGTGRAFF.

The rearrangement links TRBV7-8 to TRBJ1-2, with 11 bases aligning to TRBD1. Germline V lookup: CDR1 SGHVS, CDR2 FQNEAQ. With 3 bases clipped from V and 5 bases from J, the junction kept 5 bases outside the gene matches. The CDR3 runs to 15 residues. CDR3 residues: CASSFPRDRGYGYTF. As DNA, the CDR3 is TGTGCCAGCAGCTTTCCCCGGGACAGGGGGTATGGCTACACCTTC.

The chain employs TRBV10-1 and TRBJ1-1; tentatively, D is TRBD1 (6 bases). Deletions cut 0 bases from V and 8 bases from J, with 13 bases between. The CDR3 consists of 14 residues. Germline assignment: CDR1 WNHNN and CDR2 SYGVQD (reference sequence). DNA of the CDR3: TGCGCCAGCAGTGAGTCGGGGGCCTCACGGGAAGCTTTCTTT. Protein: CASSESGASREAFF.

This chain connects TRBV6-5 to TRBJ1-1, with 8 positions matching TRBD1. The length of the CDR3 is 15 residues. Trimming at V came to 2 bases and at J to 3 bases, leaving 5 bases not matched to a gene. CDR1 is MNHEY and CDR2 is SVGAGI in the germline V gene. The CDR3 nucleotides read TGTGCCAGCAGTTACCCAGGGGGCGGGGACACTGAAGCTTTCTTT. Protein product: CASSYPGGGDTEAFF.

This clone was detected only a few times. The V and J genes are TRBV6-4 and TRBJ2-3, with 9 bases aligning to TRBD1. Germline CDR1 MRHNA, CDR2 SNTAGT. CDR3 length equals 15 residues. The ends lost 3 bases at V and 2 bases at J; junction bases unmatched: 3. CDR3 in amino acids: CASSEGQGHTDTQYF. In DNA, the CDR3 is TGTGCCAGCAGTGAGGGACAGGGACACACAGATACGCAGTATTTT.

The rearrangement links TRBV9 to TRBJ2-1; 9 nucleotides agree with TRBD2. The CDR3 has 15 amino acids. CDR1 and CDR2 (germline): SGDLS, YYNGEE. The V gene end was trimmed by 2 bases and the J gene end by 4 bases; junction bases not matched to a gene: 4. DNA for the CDR3: TGTGCCAGCAGCGTTTCGGGACTAGCATACAATGAGCAGTTCTTC. Residues: CASSVSGLAYNEQFF.

In this sample, this clone turned up a few times. This sequence joins TRBV10-1 and TRBJ1-1; 8 positions agree with TRBD1. This CDR3 is built from 14 residues. CDR1 is WNHNN and CDR2 is SYGVQD in the germline V gene (reference sequence). V was pared by 9 bases and J by 4 bases, with 10 bases of the junction left unmatched. The CDR3: CASKPDRVSTEAFF. As DNA, the CDR3 is TGCGCCAGTAAACCGGACAGGGTGTCCACTGAAGCTTTCTTT.

This rearrangement joins TRBV6-6 to TRBJ1-2; the D is unclear. CDR3 length: 13 residues. With 2 bases removed from V and 0 bases from J, the gap between germline ends came to 4 bases. Germline CDR1 is MNHNY and CDR2 is SVGAGI (reference sequence). The CDR3 is CASSYRANYGYTF. CDR3 sequence (DNA): TGTGCCAGCAGTTACCGAGCTAACTATGGCTACACCTTC.

The sample holds a few counts of this clone. V is TRBV5-1 and J is TRBJ1-4, with D maybe TRBD1 (6 bases). In germline, CDR1 is SGHRS, CDR2 YFSETQ. V shed 5 bases and J shed 6 bases, with 14 bases lying between them. The CDR3 runs to 14 residues. CDR3 coding DNA: TGCGCCAGCAGATATACAGGGAGGGATGAAAAACTGTTTTTT. Its protein is CASRYTGRDEKLFF.

This clone is a singleton in its sample. V and J are TRBV19 and TRBJ1-3; D is possibly TRBD1 (6 bases). Germline CDR1 is LNHDA and CDR2 is SQIVND (reference sequence). V lost 6 bases and J lost 0, with 15 bases in between. This CDR3 has 16 residues. CDR3 in amino acids: CASRPGQSFSGNTIYF. CDR3 nucleotide sequence: TGTGCCAGTAGACCCGGACAGAGTTTCTCTGGAAACACCATATATTTT.

This rearrangement joins TRBV5-1 to TRBJ2-2; TRBD2 might be the D (6 bases). Deletions cut 0 bases from V and 1 base from J, with 10 bases between. The length of the CDR3 is 16 residues. Germline values: CDR1 SGHRS, CDR2 YFSETQ. The CDR3 nucleotides read TGCGCCAGCAGCTTGGCGCGGGACCTGAACACCGGGGAGCTGTTTTTT. Translating gives CASSLARDLNTGELFF.

V is TRBV2 and J is TRBJ2-5; 10 positions match TRBD2. Germline CDR1 reads SNHLY; CDR2 reads FYNNEI. This CDR3 region has 15 residues. V trimming: 6 bases; J trimming: 4 bases; junction bases outside the gene matches: 8. The CDR3 nucleotides are TGTGCCAGCAGCGAGCGGGAGGGCCTTATAGAGACCCAGTACTTC. It specifies CASSEREGLIETQYF.

The J gene is TRBJ2-7, the V gene TRBV27, with D perhaps matching TRBD1 (5 bases). Trimming cost V 2 bases and J 4 bases, with 15 bases left between them. CDR3 length: 15 residues. Germline values: CDR1 MNHEY, CDR2 SMNVEV (reference sequence). The CDR3 is CASSLIPQGIYEQYF. The CDR3 DNA sequence: TGTGCCAGCAGTTTAATCCCCCAGGGTATTTACGAGCAGTACTTC.

The rearrangement uses TRBV28 and TRBJ2-1; 10 nucleotides align to TRBD2. With V trimmed by 5 bases and J by 4 bases, 2 bases remained unmatched. This CDR3 spans 14 amino acids. The germline gives CDR1 MDHEN, CDR2 SYDVKM. The DNA for the CDR3 is TGTGCCAGCAGTCTAGCGGGAGAGTACAATGAGCAGTTCTTC. As protein: CASSLAGEYNEQFF.

In this sample, this clone turned up a few times. The chain combines TRBV2 with TRBJ2-2; 10 nucleotides align to TRBD1. Unmatched junction bases numbered 7, after V lost 8 bases and J lost 7 bases. CDR3 length: 14 residues. CDR1 is SNHLY and CDR2 is FYNNEI in the germline V gene. The CDR3 sequence is CASASDRGSGELFF. CDR3 DNA: TGTGCCAGCGCTTCGGACAGGGGGAGCGGGGAGCTGTTTTTT.

The chain uses TRBV18 and TRBJ2-2, with no clear D. Germline CDR1 reads KGHSH; CDR2 reads LQKENI. V dropped 6 bases and J dropped 1 base, with 9 bases sitting between them. The CDR3 spans 14 residues. The CDR3 loop is CASSNTQNTGELFF. Written as DNA, the CDR3 is TGTGCCAGCTCGAATACTCAGAACACCGGGGAGCTGTTTTTT.

This clone came up once. V is TRBV28 and J is TRBJ1-2; D might be TRBD1 (5 bases). This CDR3 is built from 13 residues. Germline lookup yields CDR1 MDHEN and CDR2 SYDVKM. V was pared by 8 bases and J by 4 bases, with 14 bases between. DNA of the CDR3: TGTGCCAGCTTTGCCGGGGGTGTCTATGGCTACACCTTC. Residues: CASFAGGVYGYTF.

J is TRBJ2-6 and V is TRBV5-1, with D maybe TRBD2 (5 bases). The CDR3 runs to 15 residues. The V gene lost 6 bases and the J gene lost 0 bases, with 10 bases spanning the gap. Germline V gives CDR1 SGHRS, CDR2 YFSETQ. This chain's CDR3 is CASTLGSSGANVLTF. The CDR3 DNA follows: TGCGCCAGCACCCTGGGGAGCTCTGGGGCCAACGTCCTGACTTTC. The complete variable domain, with remaining parts taken from reference TRBV5-1 and TRBJ2-6, reads KAGVTQTPRYLIKTRGQQVTLSCSPISGHRSVSWYQQTPGQGLQFLFEYFSETQRNKGNFPGRFSGRQFSNSRSEMNVSTLELGDSALYLCASTLGSSGANVLTFGAGSRLTVL.

The chain uses TRBV28 and TRBJ2-6, with a weak D call TRBD2 (6 bases). Looked up from germline, CDR1 is MDHEN and CDR2 is SYDVKM. With 5 bases removed from V and 1 base from J, the gap between germline ends came to 33 bases. This CDR3 comprises 23 residues. In DNA, the CDR3 is TGTGCCAGCAGTCTTTATTCTGGAGTCGGGTCCGGGAGCAGTATGTCTGGGGCCAACGTCCTGACTTTC. It translates to CASSLYSGVGSGSSMSGANVLTF. Full variable domain (outside the CDR3, taken from reference TRBV28 and TRBJ2-6): DVKVTQSSRYLVKRTGEKVFLECVQDMDHENMFWYRQDPGLGLRLIYFSYDVKMKEKGDIPEGYSVSREKKERFSLILESASTNQTSMYLCASSLYSGVGSGSSMSGANVLTFGAGSRLTVL.